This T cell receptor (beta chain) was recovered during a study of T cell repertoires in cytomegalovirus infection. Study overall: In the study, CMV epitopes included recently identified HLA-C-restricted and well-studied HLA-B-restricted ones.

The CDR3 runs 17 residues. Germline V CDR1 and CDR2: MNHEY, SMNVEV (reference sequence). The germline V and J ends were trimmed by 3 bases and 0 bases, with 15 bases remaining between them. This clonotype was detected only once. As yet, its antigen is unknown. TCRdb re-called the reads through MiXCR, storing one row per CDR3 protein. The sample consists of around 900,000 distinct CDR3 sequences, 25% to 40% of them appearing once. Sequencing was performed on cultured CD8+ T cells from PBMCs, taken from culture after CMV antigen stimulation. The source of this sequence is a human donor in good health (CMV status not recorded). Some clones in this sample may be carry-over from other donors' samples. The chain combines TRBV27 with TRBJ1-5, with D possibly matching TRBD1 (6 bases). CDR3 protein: CASSLTGGTYSNQPQHF. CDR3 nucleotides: TGTGCCAGCAGTTTGACAGGTGGAACCTATAGCAATCAGCCCCAGCATTTT.